These 2 T cell receptor beta chains originate from one sample sequenced in a study of cytomegalovirus exposure and HLA in healthy donors. The PCR ran on 60 Vbeta and 13 Jbeta primers. Here immunoSEQ multiplex PCR was the method, and the copy in TCRdb shows in-frame clones only, minus some. Found here are tens of thousands of clones, 76% of them singletons; the top ten hold roughly 1.5%. The sequenced material came from PBMCs. Receptor source: a male donor in good health and CMV-seronegative.

The genes are TRBV6-5 and TRBJ1-2; D gene unclear. Between the trimmed V and J ends, which lost 4 bases and 2 bases, there was a span of 5 bases. Germline assignment: CDR1 MNHEY and CDR2 SVGAGI. CDR3 length: 12 amino acids. CDR3: CASSSVNYGYTF. The DNA of the CDR3 is TGTGCCAGCAGTTCTGTCAACTATGGCTACACCTTC.

The V gene is TRBV4-1, the J gene TRBJ1-6; D unclear. The V gene's germline CDR1 is MGHRA and CDR2 YSYEKL. The CDR3 covers 15 residues. Between the trimmed V and J ends, which lost 0 bases and 9 bases, there was a span of 12 bases. The CDR3 nucleotides read TGCGCCAGCAGCCAAGATGAGGCATTGAGTTCACCCCTCCACTTT. Translated: CASSQDEALSSPLHF.